This T cell receptor beta chain was identified during a study of cytomegalovirus exposure and HLA in healthy donors. It was with 60 Vbeta and 13 Jbeta primers that the PCR ran. Clones were read by immunoSEQ multiplex PCR, and TCRdb kept only the in-frame ones, dropping some. Its table records around 57,000 clones. All the people who gave samples were healthy bone marrow donors. Whole-study findings and limits: As a later analysis showed, a missense DCLRE1C variant was linked to trimming of TCR beta V- and J-genes. 16,951 TCR beta sequences were associated with HLA alleles at 0.05 false discovery rate in a later analysis.

On this clone: The antigen is undetermined.

CDR3 size: 13 residues. Between the trimmed V and J ends, which lost 6 bases and 5 bases, there was a span of 11 bases. Germline CDR1 reads MDHEN; CDR2 reads SYDVKM. The origin of this receptor is a woman between 50 and 59 years old in good health and CMV-seropositive. The gene calls are TRBV28 and TRBJ1-5, with D hard to call. Input material: PBMCs. The CDR3 loop reads CASSRGLYQPQHF. The CDR3 nucleotides read TGTGCCAGCAGCCGGGGTCTTTATCAGCCCCAGCATTTT. Combining the CDR3 with reference TRBV28 and TRBJ1-5 gives the whole variable domain DVKVTQSSRYLVKRTGEKVFLECVQDMDHENMFWYRQDPGLGLRLIYFSYDVKMKEKGDIPEGYSVSREKKERFSLILESASTNQTSMYLCASSRGLYQPQHFGDGTRLSIL.